This T cell receptor beta chain is from a study of cytomegalovirus exposure and HLA in healthy donors. Measured with immunoSEQ multiplex PCR; TCRdb has only the in-frame clones, and not every one. The sample consists of about 220,000 clones, roughly 83% of them appearing once. This TCR came from a woman aged 30 to 39 in good health and CMV-seropositive. Sequences were obtained from PBMCs.

The CDR3 nucleotides are TGTGCCAGCAGCCCAAATCTGGGACAGGGGTACAATGAGCAGTTCTTC. Translation gives CASSPNLGQGYNEQFF. V gene TRBV7-9 combines with J gene TRBJ2-1; 10 positions agree with TRBD1. J gave up 4 bases and V 5 bases, and 8 bases lay outside the gene matches. CDR3 size: 16 residues. Germline loops: CDR1 SEHNR, CDR2 FQNEAQ (reference sequence). The full variable domain, its missing parts supplied by reference TRBV7-9 and TRBJ2-1, is DTGVSQNPRHKITKRGQNVTFRCDPISEHNRLYWYRQTLGQGPEFLTYFQNEAQLEKSRLLSDRFSAERPKGSFSTLEIQRTEQGDSAMYLCASSPNLGQGYNEQFFGPGTRLTVL.